This T cell receptor (beta chain) was identified during a study of T cell clonotyping in hematopoietic cell transplantation. Germline CDR1 SQVTM, CDR2 ANQGSEA. This CDR3 comprises 15 residues. V lost 7 bases, J lost 4 bases, and 10 bases stayed unmatched. The table lists this clone with a count of one. Its antigen is as yet unknown. Libraries were prepared by immunoSEQ multiplex PCR; TCRdb keeps only in-frame clonotypes and omits some of them. The sample records about 14,000 clones, about 60% being singletons. Study observations and caveats: Recipient TCR diversity dropped after transplant; expanded clonotypes rose from day 30 to 180.

The receptor comes from a human donor who either received an allogeneic hematopoietic cell transplant for a myeloid malignancy or was a related donor (not recorded which). Some clones in this sample may be carry-over from other donors' samples. The chain couples TRBV29-1 to TRBJ2-2; 9 bases fit TRBD1. The sample was PBMCs. The CDR3 coding sequence is TGCAGCGCTGTAAGACAGGGGGAAAGCACCGGGGAGCTGTTTTTT. Encoded protein: CSAVRQGESTGELFF.